A selection of T cell receptor beta chains follows, all from one sample in a study of blood T cells in healthy people across ages. TCRdb re-called the 5' RACE reads with MiXCR, one entry per CDR3 protein. The top ten clones hold around 8% of a sample with about 1,400,000 distinct CDR3 sequences, 42% of them seen once. Sequenced input: blood. Receptors originate from a woman aged 18-30 years in good health. Each CDR3 is given with its conserved first and last residue. Fields, in order: J gene, D gene, V gene, CDR3 length, clone size, CDR3 protein, CDR3 DNA. A D gene is named only where the DNA matches it firmly. Size values are once, few and many counts, or a class for expanded clones, and some rows have none.

j_gene: TRBJ2-1; d_gene: .; v_gene: TRBV12-3/TRBV12-4; len: 13; abundance: .; CDR3aa: CASSSFLVDEQFF; CDR3nt: TGTGCCAGCAGTTCTTTTTTAGTCGATGAGCAGTTCTTC
j_gene: TRBJ2-7; d_gene: TRBD2; v_gene: TRBV14; len: 16; abundance: .; CDR3aa: CASSRKKGAGCDEQYF; CDR3nt: TGTGCCAGCAGCCGAAAAAAGGGAGCGGGATGCGACGAGCAGTACTTC
j_gene: TRBJ2-3; d_gene: TRBD2; v_gene: TRBV4-1; len: 17; abundance: few; CDR3aa: CASSQVLAGVEIDTQYF; CDR3nt: TGCGCCAGCAGCCAAGTCCTAGCGGGGGTTGAAATCGATACGCAGTATTTT
j_gene: TRBJ2-3; d_gene: .; v_gene: TRBV2; len: 14; abundance: .; CDR3aa: CASSDQGRADTQYF; CDR3nt: TGTGCCAGCAGTGACCAGGGTAGGGCAGATACGCAGTATTTT
j_gene: TRBJ2-1; d_gene: TRBD2; v_gene: TRBV3-1; len: 15; abundance: few; CDR3aa: CASGPGLARRNEQFF; CDR3nt: TGTGCCAGCGGACCGGGACTAGCTCGGCGCAATGAGCAGTTCTTC
j_gene: TRBJ2-1; d_gene: TRBD2; v_gene: TRBV5-1; len: 18; abundance: .; CDR3aa: CASSLGLAEDASYNEQFF; CDR3nt: TGCGCCAGCAGCCTGGGACTAGCGGAGGACGCCTCCTACAATGAGCAGTTCTTC
j_gene: TRBJ2-3; d_gene: TRBD2; v_gene: TRBV12-3/TRBV12-4; len: 15; abundance: many; CDR3aa: CASSLGLAGADTQYF; CDR3nt: TGTGCCAGCAGTTTGGGACTAGCGGGTGCGGATACGCAGTATTTT
j_gene: TRBJ2-1; d_gene: .; v_gene: TRBV19; len: 14; abundance: .; CDR3aa: CASSMTPSYNEQFF; CDR3nt: TGTGCCAGTAGTATGACACCCTCCTACAATGAGCAGTTCTTC
j_gene: TRBJ2-1; d_gene: TRBD2; v_gene: TRBV4-1; len: 16; abundance: .; CDR3aa: CASSQDRGGRAAEQFF; CDR3nt: TGCGCCAGCAGCCAAGATCGCGGCGGGAGGGCAGCCGAGCAGTTCTTC
j_gene: TRBJ1-2; d_gene: TRBD1; v_gene: TRBV12-5; len: 16; abundance: .; CDR3aa: CASGLVTGGATYGYTF; CDR3nt: TGTGCTAGTGGTTTGGTAACAGGGGGCGCTACCTATGGCTACACCTTC
j_gene: TRBJ2-1; d_gene: TRBD2; v_gene: TRBV20-1; len: 15; abundance: .; CDR3aa: CSASLAGGSYNEQFF; CDR3nt: TGCAGTGCTAGCTTAGCGGGGGGATCCTACAATGAGCAGTTCTTC
j_gene: TRBJ2-1; d_gene: .; v_gene: TRBV20-1; len: 14; abundance: few; CDR3aa: CSPGGEQVLGEQFF; CDR3nt: TGCAGTCCGGGCGGGGAACAGGTTCTTGGTGAGCAGTTCTTC
j_gene: TRBJ1-5; d_gene: .; v_gene: TRBV10-3; len: 15; abundance: .; CDR3aa: CAIKEGASINQPQHF; CDR3nt: TGTGCCATCAAGGAAGGGGCTTCGATCAATCAGCCCCAGCATTTT
j_gene: TRBJ2-1; d_gene: .; v_gene: TRBV10-1; len: 16; abundance: few; CDR3aa: CASSGPRGSSYNEQFF; CDR3nt: TGCGCCAGCAGTGGGCCCCGGGGGAGCTCCTACAATGAGCAGTTCTTC
j_gene: TRBJ2-7; d_gene: .; v_gene: TRBV28; len: 13; abundance: .; CDR3aa: CASSSITGHEQYF; CDR3nt: TGTGCCAGCAGTTCCATCACAGGGCACGAGCAGTACTTC
j_gene: TRBJ1-2; d_gene: TRBD1; v_gene: TRBV4-1; len: 13; abundance: few; CDR3aa: CASSLRQGFGYTF; CDR3nt: TGCGCCAGCAGCCTCAGACAGGGGTTTGGCTACACCTTC
j_gene: TRBJ2-7; d_gene: .; v_gene: TRBV6-1; len: 11; abundance: .; CDR3aa: CASSVIYEQYF; CDR3nt: TGTGCCAGCAGTGTTATCTACGAGCAGTACTTC
j_gene: TRBJ2-1; d_gene: .; v_gene: TRBV10-3; len: 15; abundance: .; CDR3aa: CAIRNADEVYNEQFF; CDR3nt: TGTGCCATCCGGAACGCGGACGAGGTTTACAATGAGCAGTTCTTC